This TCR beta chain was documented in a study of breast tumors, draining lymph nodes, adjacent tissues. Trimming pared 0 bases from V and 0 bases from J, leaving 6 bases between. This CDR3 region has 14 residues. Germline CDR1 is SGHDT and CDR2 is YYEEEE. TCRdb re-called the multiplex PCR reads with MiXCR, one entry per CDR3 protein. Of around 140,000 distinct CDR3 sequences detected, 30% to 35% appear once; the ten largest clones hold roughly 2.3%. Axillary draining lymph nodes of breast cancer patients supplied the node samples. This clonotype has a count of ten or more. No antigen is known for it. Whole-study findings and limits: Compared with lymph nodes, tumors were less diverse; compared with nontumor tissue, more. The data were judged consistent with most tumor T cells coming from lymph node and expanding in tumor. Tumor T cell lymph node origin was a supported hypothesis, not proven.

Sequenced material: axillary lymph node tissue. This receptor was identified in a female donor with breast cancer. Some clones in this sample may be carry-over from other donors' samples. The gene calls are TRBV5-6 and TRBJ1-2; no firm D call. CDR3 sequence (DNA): TGTGCCAGCAGCTTGGCTTTACCTAACTATGGCTACACCTTC. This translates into CASSLALPNYGYTF.